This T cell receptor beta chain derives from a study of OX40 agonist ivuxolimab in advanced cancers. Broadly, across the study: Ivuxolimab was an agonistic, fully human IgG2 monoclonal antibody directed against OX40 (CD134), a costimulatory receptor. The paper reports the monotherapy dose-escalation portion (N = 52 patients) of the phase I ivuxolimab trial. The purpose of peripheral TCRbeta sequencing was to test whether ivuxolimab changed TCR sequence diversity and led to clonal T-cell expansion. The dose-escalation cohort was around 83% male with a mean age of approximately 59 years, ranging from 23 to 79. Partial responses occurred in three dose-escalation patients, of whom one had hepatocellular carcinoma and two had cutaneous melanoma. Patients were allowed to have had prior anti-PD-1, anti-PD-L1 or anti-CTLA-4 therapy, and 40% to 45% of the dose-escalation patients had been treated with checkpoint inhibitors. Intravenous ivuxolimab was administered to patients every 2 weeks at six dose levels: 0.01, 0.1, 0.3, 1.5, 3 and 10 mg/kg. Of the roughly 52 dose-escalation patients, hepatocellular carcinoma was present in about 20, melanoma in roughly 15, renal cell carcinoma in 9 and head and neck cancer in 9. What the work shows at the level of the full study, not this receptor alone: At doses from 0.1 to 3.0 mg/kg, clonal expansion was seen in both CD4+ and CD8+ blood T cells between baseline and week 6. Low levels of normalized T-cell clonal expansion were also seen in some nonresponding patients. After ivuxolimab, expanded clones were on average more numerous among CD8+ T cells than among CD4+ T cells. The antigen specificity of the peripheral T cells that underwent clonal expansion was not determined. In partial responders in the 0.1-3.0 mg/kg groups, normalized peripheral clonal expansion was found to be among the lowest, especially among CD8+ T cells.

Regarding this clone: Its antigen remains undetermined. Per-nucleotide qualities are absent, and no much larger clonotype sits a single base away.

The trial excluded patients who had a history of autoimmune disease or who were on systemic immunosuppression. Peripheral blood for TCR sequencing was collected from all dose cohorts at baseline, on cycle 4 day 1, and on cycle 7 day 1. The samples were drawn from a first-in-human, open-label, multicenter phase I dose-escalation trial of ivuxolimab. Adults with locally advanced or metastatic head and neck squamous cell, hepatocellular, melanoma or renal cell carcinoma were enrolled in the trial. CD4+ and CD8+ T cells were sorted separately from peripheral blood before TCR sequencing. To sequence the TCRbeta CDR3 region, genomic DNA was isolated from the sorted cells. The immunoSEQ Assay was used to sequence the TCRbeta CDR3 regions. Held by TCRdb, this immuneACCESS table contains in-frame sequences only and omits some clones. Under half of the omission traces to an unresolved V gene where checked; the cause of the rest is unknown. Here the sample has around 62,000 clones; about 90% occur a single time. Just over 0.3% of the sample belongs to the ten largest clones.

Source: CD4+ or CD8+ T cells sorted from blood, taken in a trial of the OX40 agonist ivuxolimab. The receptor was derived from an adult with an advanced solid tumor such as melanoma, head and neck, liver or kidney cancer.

The DNA sequence reads TGTGCCACCAGCAGAGGTAGAGGGGTAGACCAGCCCCAGCATTTT. Translated, it reads CATSRGRGVDQPQHF. Recombination joined TRBV15 with TRBJ1-5; TRBD1 is a weak D gene call, 5 bases matching. Relative to germline, V is 1 base shorter and J is 7 bases shorter, with 14 bases between their ends. The CDR3 starts with the cysteine, ends with the phenylalanine, and has 15 residues. Only the CDR3 DNA is retained, 45 bases long and in frame from the first base. The germline V gene (reference sequence) yields LNHNV for CDR1 and YYDKDF for CDR2.